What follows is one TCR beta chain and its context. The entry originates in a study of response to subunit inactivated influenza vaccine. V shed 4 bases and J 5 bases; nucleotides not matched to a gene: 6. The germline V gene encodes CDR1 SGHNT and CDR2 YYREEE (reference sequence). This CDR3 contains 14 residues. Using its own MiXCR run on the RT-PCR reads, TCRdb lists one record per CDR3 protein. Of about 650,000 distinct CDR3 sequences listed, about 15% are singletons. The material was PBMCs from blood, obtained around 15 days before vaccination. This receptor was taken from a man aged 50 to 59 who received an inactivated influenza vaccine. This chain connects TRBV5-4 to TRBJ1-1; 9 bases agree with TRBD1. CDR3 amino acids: CASSRRDRETEAFF. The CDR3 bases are TGTGCCAGCAGCCGACGGGACAGGGAGACTGAAGCTTTCTTT.